This TCR beta chain was sequenced in a study of blood T cell repertoires in COVID-19. Study at large: Sources were T cells, B-cell-depleted T cells, or PBMCs; the material itself was cDNA or gDNA.

The germline V gene encodes CDR1 LGHNA and CDR2 YNFKEQ. There are 15 residues in the CDR3. Germline trimming cut 2 bases from V and 6 bases from J; bases unmatched to any gene: 8. Sequenced by immunoSEQ multiplex PCR; TCRdb stores in-frame clones only, minus some. The sample comprises 350,000 to 450,000 clones, just over 90% of which are singletons, and about 0.83% rests with the top ten. Participants had their cohort set by participant-reported clinical history. In the 2 weeks before study entry, exposed participants met a COVID-19 case, which was PCR-confirmed or clinician-diagnosed. The receptor comes from a woman in her forties who had been exposed to COVID-19. The gene calls are TRBV4-2 and TRBJ1-2, with TRBD1 matching 8 bases. Sequenced input: PBMCs or T cells enriched from blood (not recorded which). CDR3 region: CASSQHQGAIDGYTF. In nucleotides, the CDR3 is TGTGCCAGCAGCCAACATCAGGGGGCCATCGATGGCTACACCTTC.